Presented here are 5 T cell receptor beta chains from one specimen sequenced in a study of metastatic and nonmetastatic thyroid tumors. TCRdb re-analyzed the PCR reads through MiXCR. This sample has around 34,000 clones, with about a fifth found just once. There were no patients who had received any treatment before thyroid surgery. Material: tumor tissue. Receptor source: a male donor with papillary thyroid cancer or a benign thyroid nodule (not recorded which). Some clones in this sample may be carry-over from other donors' samples.

This sequence joins TRBV7-8 and TRBJ1-1, with D tentatively TRBD1 (5 bases). Looked up from germline, CDR1 is SGHVS and CDR2 is FQNEAQ. The CDR3 is 11 amino acids. V was shortened by 1 base and J by 12 bases, with 9 bases between the two germline ends. The CDR3 nucleotides are TGTGCCAGCAGCTTAGATAGGGGCTCTTTCTTT. Its protein is CASSLDRGSFF. The entire variable domain, with the rest obtained from reference TRBV7-8 and TRBJ1-1, is as follows: GAGVSQSPRYKVAKRGQDVALRCDPISGHVSLFWYQQALGQGPEFLTYFQNEAQLDKSGLPSDRFFAERPEGSVSTLKIQRTQQEDSAVYLCASSLDRGSFFGQGTRLTVV.

The chain uses TRBV28 and TRBJ2-1; possible D gene TRBD2, 6 bases. This CDR3 is built from 15 residues. V lost 4 bases and J lost 13, with 23 bases in between. The germline CDR1 and CDR2 sequences are MDHEN and SYDVKM. The CDR3 region is CASSSFGGNYNYQFF. The CDR3 nucleotides read TGTGCCAGCAGTTCCTTTGGAGGGAACTACAATTATCAGTTCTTC.

This clone was counted ten times or more. A much larger clone lies a single base off, so this may be a read error. This rearrangement joins TRBV27 to TRBJ1-6; D uncertain. Germline CDR1 MNHEY, CDR2 SMNVEV (reference sequence). This CDR3 region has 13 residues. DNA for the CDR3: TGTGCCAGCAGTTTACGGAGGTGGGCACCCCTCTACTTT. Protein: CASSLRRWAPLYF.

This clone was observed at least ten times. V gene TRBV14 combines with J gene TRBJ2-1; D is uncertain. Germline CDR1 SGHDN, CDR2 FVKESK. V lost 0 bases to trimming and J lost 2 bases, with 2 bases between them. The length of the CDR3 is 13 residues. CDR3 sequence reads: CASSQETYNEQFF. CDR3 in DNA: TGTGCCAGCAGCCAAGAGACCTACAATGAGCAGTTCTTC.

This clone was picked up a small number of times. This chain joins TRBV6-1 and TRBJ1-5, with 8 bases matching TRBD1. CDR1 and CDR2 (germline): MNHNS, SASEGT. CDR3 length: 16 residues. V lost 6 bases, J lost 3 bases, and 10 bases stayed unmatched. As DNA, the CDR3 is TGTGCCAGCAGCCTCGGACAGGGCGGGAACAATCAGCCCCAGCATTTT. It specifies CASSLGQGGNNQPQHF.